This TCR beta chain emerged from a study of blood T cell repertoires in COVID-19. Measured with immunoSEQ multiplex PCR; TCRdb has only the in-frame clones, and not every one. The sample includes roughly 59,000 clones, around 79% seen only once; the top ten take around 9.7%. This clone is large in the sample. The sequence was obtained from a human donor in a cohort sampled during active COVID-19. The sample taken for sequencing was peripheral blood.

The CDR3 sequence: CASSPTPGTGSYEQYF. The CDR3 DNA follows: TGCGCCAGCAGCCCAACTCCCGGGACTGGCTCCTACGAGCAGTACTTC. The rearrangement links TRBV4-3 to TRBJ2-7, with D tentatively TRBD2 (6 bases). The germline V and J ends were trimmed by 4 bases and 0 bases, with 16 bases remaining between them. The CDR3 is 16 amino acids. Looked up from germline, CDR1 is LGHNA and CDR2 is YSLEER.